A selection of T cell receptor beta chains follows, all from one sample in a study of HIV-infected children after antiretroviral therapy interruption. TCRdb redid the calling of the 3' RACE reads with MiXCR, one entry per CDR3 protein. The profile shows 70,000 to 90,000 distinct CDR3 sequences, roughly 6.4% of them singletons. This specimen consisted of CD45RA+ CD4+ T cells from PBMCs, pooled from several time points, obtained from a donor given antiretroviral therapy, either interrupted or continuous. Receptors were obtained from a pool of human donors with HIV. The CDR3 runs from the conserved cysteine through the conserved F or W. Fields, in order: clone size, J gene, D gene, V gene, CDR3 DNA, CDR3 protein. D genes are given only for firm matches. Size tells how often a clone was seen (once, few, many) or the class of an expanded clone, and some rows leave it out.

clone_size: few; j_call: TRBJ2-1; d_call: NA; v_call: TRBV29-1; cdr3_nt: TGCAGCGTTGAAGATCTAAAATACAATGAGCAGTTCTTC; cdr3_aa: CSVEDLKYNEQFF
clone_size: many; j_call: TRBJ2-1; d_call: NA; v_call: TRBV7-2; cdr3_nt: TGTGCCAGCAGCCCCCGCGAAAGAGGGGGGTTGGAGCAGTTCTTC; cdr3_aa: CASSPRERGGLEQFF
clone_size: many; j_call: TRBJ1-1; d_call: TRBD1; v_call: TRBV29-1; cdr3_nt: TGCAGCGTTGTCGAAAGACAGGGGCACCCTGAAGCTTTCTTT; cdr3_aa: CSVVERQGHPEAFF
clone_size: many; j_call: TRBJ2-7; d_call: TRBD1; v_call: TRBV10-3; cdr3_nt: TGTGCCATCAGTGAGCCGACACCCGGACAGGGGGCTTGGGAGCAGTACTTC; cdr3_aa: CAISEPTPGQGAWEQYF
clone_size: many; j_call: TRBJ2-2; d_call: NA; v_call: TRBV10-3; cdr3_nt: TGTGCCATCACCGGACAGTTCAACACCGGGGAGCTGTTTTTT; cdr3_aa: CAITGQFNTGELFF
clone_size: NA; j_call: TRBJ1-5; d_call: NA; v_call: TRBV18; cdr3_nt: TGTGCCAGCTCCCCAGGAGCCGGCAATCAGCCCCAGCATTTT; cdr3_aa: CASSPGAGNQPQHF
clone_size: few; j_call: TRBJ2-3; d_call: NA; v_call: TRBV20-1; cdr3_nt: TGCAGTGCTAGAGATCAGGGCACAGATACGCAGTATTTT; cdr3_aa: CSARDQGTDTQYF
clone_size: many; j_call: TRBJ2-2; d_call: NA; v_call: TRBV6-6; cdr3_nt: TGTGCCAGCAGTTACGGAAGGACTTGGAACACCGGGGAGCTGTTTTTT; cdr3_aa: CASSYGRTWNTGELFF
clone_size: many; j_call: TRBJ2-7; d_call: TRBD1; v_call: TRBV5-1; cdr3_nt: TGCGCCAGCAGCTTGGCAGGACAGGGCTACGAGCAGTACTTC; cdr3_aa: CASSLAGQGYEQYF
clone_size: many; j_call: TRBJ2-3; d_call: TRBD2; v_call: TRBV11-2; cdr3_nt: TGTGCCAGCAGCTTCGGGATAAGCGGGGGGGCCAGCACAGATACGCAGTATTTT; cdr3_aa: CASSFGISGGASTDTQYF
clone_size: few; j_call: TRBJ2-1; d_call: TRBD2; v_call: TRBV5-1; cdr3_nt: TGCGCCAGCAGCTTGGGACTAGCGGGGAGCTCCTACAATGAGCAGTTCTTC; cdr3_aa: CASSLGLAGSSYNEQFF
clone_size: many; j_call: TRBJ2-7; d_call: NA; v_call: TRBV29-1; cdr3_nt: TGCAGCGTTGTTTCGCGGGCTACCTACGAGCAGTACTTC; cdr3_aa: CSVVSRATYEQYF
clone_size: many; j_call: TRBJ2-3; d_call: TRBD2; v_call: TRBV15; cdr3_nt: TGTGCCACCAGCAGGTTAGCGGGAGAGGCAGATACGCAGTATTTT; cdr3_aa: CATSRLAGEADTQYF
clone_size: NA; j_call: TRBJ2-3; d_call: TRBD1; v_call: TRBV12-3/TRBV12-4; cdr3_nt: TGTGCCAGCAACTCCCGGACAGGGCCCGTCACAGATACGCAGTATTTT; cdr3_aa: CASNSRTGPVTDTQYF
clone_size: many; j_call: TRBJ1-4; d_call: NA; v_call: TRBV11-2; cdr3_nt: TGTGCCAGCAGCCCATCAATTGGAAATGTCCGCAGCAAACTGTTTTTT; cdr3_aa: CASSPSIGNVRSKLFF
clone_size: NA; j_call: TRBJ2-6; d_call: NA; v_call: TRBV7-3; cdr3_nt: TGTGCCAGCAGCTTAAAGGGTGGTGGGGCCAACGTCCTGACTTTC; cdr3_aa: CASSLKGGGANVLTF
clone_size: many; j_call: TRBJ2-4; d_call: NA; v_call: TRBV7-9; cdr3_nt: TGTGCCAGCAGCTTAGAGGGTACGGCCAAAAACATTCAGTACTTC; cdr3_aa: CASSLEGTAKNIQYF
clone_size: many; j_call: TRBJ1-1; d_call: TRBD1; v_call: TRBV18; cdr3_nt: TGTGCCAGCACCACCGGGACAGGCCCGAACACTGAAGCTTTCTTT; cdr3_aa: CASTTGTGPNTEAFF
clone_size: many; j_call: TRBJ2-7; d_call: TRBD2; v_call: TRBV7-3; cdr3_nt: TGTGCCAGCAGCCCTTTCTCGGGGGGTGTTAACTACGAGCAGTACTTC; cdr3_aa: CASSPFSGGVNYEQYF
clone_size: few; j_call: TRBJ2-2; d_call: NA; v_call: TRBV6-6; cdr3_nt: TGTGCCAGCATCAAAGGGAGCGCCGGGGAGCTGTTTTTT; cdr3_aa: CASIKGSAGELFF
clone_size: many; j_call: TRBJ1-1; d_call: TRBD1; v_call: TRBV20-1; cdr3_nt: TGCAGTGCTACTCGACAGGGAACTGAAGCTTTCTTT; cdr3_aa: CSATRQGTEAFF
clone_size: many; j_call: TRBJ2-5; d_call: TRBD1; v_call: TRBV7-2; cdr3_nt: TGTGCCAGCAGCTTAGCCGGGACAGGGAGGCGCGAGACCCAGTACTTC; cdr3_aa: CASSLAGTGRRETQYF
clone_size: many; j_call: TRBJ2-5; d_call: NA; v_call: TRBV29-1; cdr3_nt: TGCAGCGTTGAAGTGGGGAAGGGTTTGAAGACCCAGTACTTC; cdr3_aa: CSVEVGKGLKTQYF
clone_size: many; j_call: TRBJ1-1; d_call: NA; v_call: TRBV4-1; cdr3_nt: TGCGCCAGCAGCCAAGAAGACGGGAACACTGAAGCTTTCTTT; cdr3_aa: CASSQEDGNTEAFF
clone_size: many; j_call: TRBJ2-5; d_call: NA; v_call: TRBV7-8; cdr3_nt: TGTGCCAGTAGCCCCGGGACTGGGGTGCAAGACACCCAGTACTTT; cdr3_aa: CASSPGTGVQDTQYF
clone_size: many; j_call: TRBJ2-3; d_call: TRBD1; v_call: TRBV24-1; cdr3_nt: TGTGCCACCAGTGATACTCTTCTGACAGGGGTGGATACGCAGTATTTT; cdr3_aa: CATSDTLLTGVDTQYF
clone_size: many; j_call: TRBJ2-1; d_call: TRBD1; v_call: TRBV19; cdr3_nt: TGTGCCAGTAGGAAAGATGGACAGGGGGCCTACAATGAGCAGTTCTTC; cdr3_aa: CASRKDGQGAYNEQFF
clone_size: few; j_call: TRBJ2-7; d_call: TRBD1; v_call: TRBV12-3/TRBV12-4; cdr3_nt: TGTGCCAGCAGTTTACAGGGGGCGAAACTAGTCCACGAGCAGTACTTC; cdr3_aa: CASSLQGAKLVHEQYF
clone_size: few; j_call: TRBJ2-7; d_call: NA; v_call: TRBV3-1; cdr3_nt: TGTGCCAGCAGCCAAGGCCCCCCACACGTCTGGAAGGACGGTTTCTACGAGCAGTACTTC; cdr3_aa: CASSQGPPHVWKDGFYEQYF
clone_size: many; j_call: TRBJ2-5; d_call: TRBD1; v_call: TRBV6-6; cdr3_nt: TGTGCCAGCAGTTCCGGGGACAGTGTAGAGACCCAGTACTTC; cdr3_aa: CASSSGDSVETQYF
clone_size: many; j_call: TRBJ2-7; d_call: TRBD2; v_call: TRBV5-4; cdr3_nt: TGTGCCAGCAGCTTAATGTTCGGGAGGCACGAGCAGTACTTC; cdr3_aa: CASSLMFGRHEQYF
clone_size: many; j_call: TRBJ2-3; d_call: NA; v_call: TRBV6-1; cdr3_nt: TGTGCCAGCAGTGTAGTGGCCGATACGCAGTATTTT; cdr3_aa: CASSVVADTQYF
clone_size: many; j_call: TRBJ2-5; d_call: NA; v_call: TRBV20-1; cdr3_nt: TGCAGTGCTAGAGATACAGACCAAGAGACCCAGTACTTC; cdr3_aa: CSARDTDQETQYF
clone_size: many; j_call: TRBJ1-4; d_call: NA; v_call: TRBV15; cdr3_nt: TGTGCCACCAGCAGGGATGGGGCTAATGAAAAACTGTTTTTT; cdr3_aa: CATSRDGANEKLFF
clone_size: many; j_call: TRBJ2-5; d_call: TRBD1; v_call: TRBV28; cdr3_nt: TGTGCCAGCAGCCCTACAGGGGAAGAGACCCAGTACTTC; cdr3_aa: CASSPTGEETQYF
clone_size: many; j_call: TRBJ1-2; d_call: TRBD1; v_call: TRBV18; cdr3_nt: TGTGCCAGCTCACCGCCGGGACAGATCTATGGCTACACCTTC; cdr3_aa: CASSPPGQIYGYTF
clone_size: many; j_call: TRBJ1-1; d_call: NA; v_call: TRBV30; cdr3_nt: TGTGCCTGGAGTGTACAGAGGACGTCCGGGGGGGGCACTGAAGCTTTCTTT; cdr3_aa: CAWSVQRTSGGGTEAFF
clone_size: many; j_call: TRBJ2-3; d_call: TRBD2; v_call: TRBV20-1; cdr3_nt: TGCAGTGCTAGAGATTTAGTACTGGTAGCGGGGCGGAGCACAGATACGCAGTATTTT; cdr3_aa: CSARDLVLVAGRSTDTQYF
clone_size: many; j_call: TRBJ1-1; d_call: TRBD1; v_call: TRBV29-1; cdr3_nt: TGCAGCCACTGGAACCCAGGGGGCACTGAAGCTTTCTTT; cdr3_aa: CSHWNPGGTEAFF
clone_size: NA; j_call: TRBJ2-7; d_call: NA; v_call: TRBV6-1; cdr3_nt: TGTGCCAGCAGTGAAGCGCAGGAATCGTACGAGCAGTACTTC; cdr3_aa: CASSEAQESYEQYF
clone_size: many; j_call: TRBJ1-6; d_call: NA; v_call: TRBV27; cdr3_nt: TGTGCCAGCAGCCGCCAGGGAGGCGTACCCCTTCATAATTCACCCCTCCACTTT; cdr3_aa: CASSRQGGVPLHNSPLHF
clone_size: few; j_call: TRBJ2-2; d_call: TRBD2; v_call: TRBV2; cdr3_nt: TGTGCCAGCAGTACGAATACCCTAGCGGGGACGAACACCGGGGAGCTGTTTTTT; cdr3_aa: CASSTNTLAGTNTGELFF
clone_size: few; j_call: TRBJ1-5; d_call: NA; v_call: TRBV28; cdr3_nt: TGTGCCATCTCGGCGTCGGATCAGCCCCAGCATTTT; cdr3_aa: CAISASDQPQHF
clone_size: many; j_call: TRBJ1-2; d_call: NA; v_call: TRBV29-1; cdr3_nt: TGCAGCGTTGTAATCAGGAGGAATTGGGATGGCTACACCTTC; cdr3_aa: CSVVIRRNWDGYTF
clone_size: many; j_call: TRBJ2-5; d_call: NA; v_call: TRBV3-1; cdr3_nt: TGTGCCAGCAGCCAAATGCTCGAGACCCAGTACTTC; cdr3_aa: CASSQMLETQYF
clone_size: few; j_call: TRBJ1-3; d_call: NA; v_call: TRBV3-1; cdr3_nt: TGTGCCAGCAGCCACGCGAACAGGGCCGGCTCTGGAAACACCATATATTTT; cdr3_aa: CASSHANRAGSGNTIYF
clone_size: many; j_call: TRBJ1-1; d_call: NA; v_call: TRBV23-1; cdr3_nt: TGCGCCAGCAGTCAATCCGAGGCCGGGACACCGAACACTGAAGCTTTCTTT; cdr3_aa: CASSQSEAGTPNTEAFF
clone_size: many; j_call: TRBJ2-7; d_call: NA; v_call: TRBV28; cdr3_nt: TGTGCCAGCAGCCAGGCTTTCTACGAGCAGTACTTC; cdr3_aa: CASSQAFYEQYF
clone_size: NA; j_call: TRBJ1-5; d_call: NA; v_call: TRBV2; cdr3_nt: TGTGCCAGCAGTCCGGGCCTCGTACGGAATCAGCCCCAGCATTTT; cdr3_aa: CASSPGLVRNQPQHF
clone_size: many; j_call: TRBJ2-1; d_call: NA; v_call: TRBV5-1; cdr3_nt: TGCGCCAGCAGCCTAGCCCTGGGGGGGGCGTTGGGAAATGAGCAGTTCTTC; cdr3_aa: CASSLALGGALGNEQFF
clone_size: NA; j_call: TRBJ1-2; d_call: NA; v_call: TRBV15; cdr3_nt: TGTGCCACCAGCCCAAAACGTTCACGGAAATCCTTC; cdr3_aa: CATSPKRSRKSF
clone_size: medium-sized; j_call: TRBJ1-1; d_call: TRBD1; v_call: TRBV7-3; cdr3_nt: TGTGCCAGCAGCTCAGGGACAGCGAACACTGAAGCTTTCTTT; cdr3_aa: CASSSGTANTEAFF
clone_size: many; j_call: TRBJ2-1; d_call: TRBD2; v_call: TRBV7-8; cdr3_nt: TGTGCCAGTTGGGGGGGAGAGAACTACAATGAGCAGTTCTTC; cdr3_aa: CASWGGENYNEQFF